This T cell receptor (beta chain) emerged from a study of vaccination effects on CD4 cells after COVID-19 (dated 2022 in TCRdb). Background on the whole study: Post-vaccine samples across the study were collected a median of 72 days after the second dose, with a range of 14 to 241. The study compared SARS-CoV-2 spike-specific CD4+ TCR repertoires before and after mRNA vaccination in COVID-19 convalescent patients and infection-naive vaccine recipients. Altogether, roughly 10 COVID-19 convalescent patients and several SARS-CoV-2-naive healthy vaccine recipients made up the full study. Cultures from other donors in the study were sequenced with the Oncomine TCR Beta short-read assay on an Illumina iSeq 100. Findings and caveats that apply to the study as a whole: Only a small number of convalescent patients were included, and no early post-infection timepoints were available, which limited the study. At late post-vaccination timepoints, both infection-induced and vaccine-induced clones showed marked clonal contraction, consistent with waning T cell responses. Among healthy vaccine recipients, nearly all vaccine-induced clones were SARS-CoV-2 mono-reactive, and only 1 of 255 was cross-reactive with common cold coronaviruses.

Of note for this clone: Its antigen is still unknown. No much larger clonotype is one base removed from it; base qualities were not supplied.

CDR1 is given as KGHDR and CDR2 as SFDVKD, both from the germline V gene. V and J lose 3 bases and 4 bases, and a span of 11 bases separates them. From the cysteine up to the phenylalanine, the CDR3 has a length of 15 residues. Just CDR3 DNA is preserved here, 45 bases in frame from base 1. The library was made by the immunoSEQ multiplex PCR assay. DNA from the cultured, isolated CD4+ T cells was subjected to TCR beta CDR3 sequencing. In the original analysis: Non-productive TCR sequences were removed and reads were trimmed to the CDR3 region, keeping CDR3s of at least 7 amino acids. Antigen-specific clonotypes were identified using the MANAFEST web app by comparison of expansion in peptide wells against reference cultures. Positive clones required FDR<0.05 expansion versus reference and all other wells, odds ratio above 5, and frequency above 0.1% in two replicate wells. Cross-reactive clonotypes were defined as significantly expanded in SARS-CoV-2 spike wells and in at least one common cold coronavirus spike condition. CDR3 similarity was assessed by Levenshtein distance with the stringdist R package, and unrooted trees were built with ape in R 3.6.1. Held by TCRdb, this immuneACCESS table contains in-frame sequences only and omits some clones. Under half of the omission traces to an unresolved V gene where checked; the cause of the rest is unknown. V, J and clone size derive from that table, while D and trimming were established from the DNA sequence. The sample table holds tens of thousands of clones, of which 70% to 85% were seen once. The top ten hold 1.5% to 1.9% of the sample.

To identify antigen-specific CD4+ T cell clonotypes by their expansion, the ViraFEST assay first stimulated PBMC with viral peptide pools and then applied TCR sequencing. After more than 9 days of culture, CD4+ T cells were isolated with the EasySep CD4+ T cell isolation kit. Participants received two doses of either the BNT162b2 or the mRNA-1273 mRNA SARS-CoV-2 vaccine. The absence of prior SARS-CoV-2 infection in healthy vaccine recipients was confirmed by negative nucleocapsid antibodies before and after vaccination. A few million PBMC per well were cultured in IMDM with about 5.4% human AB serum, 8.5 to 10 IU/ml IL-2 and gentamicin, plus 10 ug/ml peptides. On days 3 and 7, half of the culture medium was replaced with fresh IL-2-containing medium. Each peptide stimulation condition was cultured in triplicate wells unless otherwise noted. PBMC were separated from whole blood using Ficoll-Paque Plus gradient centrifugation and were then either cryopreserved at -140C or used fresh. The spike proteins of SARS-CoV-2 and of the common cold coronaviruses HCoV-NL63, HCoV-OC43 and HCoV-229E were spanned by overlapping peptide pools. The QIAamp micro DNA kit was used to extract genomic DNA from the cultured CD4+ T cells.

This TCR was sampled from a human donor who received a COVID-19 vaccine. The chain couples TRBV24-1 to TRBJ2-2; the D gene is perhaps TRBD2, on 5 matching bases. Sequencing was performed on CD4+ T cells from PBMCs cultured with HCoV-229E spike peptides, taken after COVID-19 vaccination. The sample's cell subset or site, from its label and the paper: HCoV-229E spike overlapping peptide pool stimulation. The DNA reads as follows: TGTGCCACCAGTGATCCACGGGGTACCACCGGGGAGCTGTTTTTT. This translates into CATSDPRGTTGELFF.